This T cell receptor beta chain was documented in a study of blood T cell repertoires in COVID-19 (dated by TCRdb to the early 2020s). A note on the overall study: Samples from collaborators originated in the United States, Italy and Spain and spanned both the acute and convalescent phases of COVID-19. The prospective study material was composed of cDNA or gDNA derived from T cells, B-cell-depleted T cells, or PBMCs. The dataset comprised deeply sampled blood TCRbeta repertoires from subjects exposed to, actively infected with, or recovered from COVID-19. The repertoires were released in a freely available public database meant as a resource for research on the immune response to SARS-CoV-2. Samples came from the ongoing ImmuneRACE study (first 160 participants) plus 1,254 subjects from 6 global collaborators. The sample metadata nearly always contained a de-identified subject ID, COVID-19 status, age in years and sex. Where available, HLA class I and class II types were obtained from metadata supplied by the sample provider rather than from assay-based typing.

As regards this clone: The clone's antigen remains unknown. No much larger clonotype is one base removed from it; base qualities were not supplied.

Whole blood was collected in K2EDTA tubes by collaborating institutions according to the institutions' own protocols. For TCRbeta analysis, collaborators shipped samples as frozen whole blood, isolated PBMCs, or DNA extracted from either of those sample types. TCRbeta CDR3 regions were amplified from genomic DNA by means of the immunoSEQ Assay, a bias-controlled multiplex PCR. As for how the authors treated the data: The number of nucleated cells in each sample was estimated from the amplification of reference gene primers within the assay. Sequence reads were collapsed and filtered to measure the absolute abundance of every unique TCRbeta CDR3 rearrangement. For each sample, productive Simpson clonality was calculated as the square root of Simpson's diversity index over productive rearrangements. The table comes from immuneACCESS by way of TCRdb, which keeps in-frame sequences with V and J called. Part of the clones is missing from these tables; in studies checked, under half for an unresolved V gene and the rest for unknown reasons. For V, J and clone size, that table is used; D and trimming come from the DNA. The sample profile shows 50,000 to 75,000 clones; about nine tenths of them were found once. The ten most abundant clones make up about 22% of the sample.

What the authors observed across the whole study: Clinical and demographic metadata were provided uncurated, with the amount varying by source and participant.

Specimen: peripheral blood. The TCR comes from a woman in her forties or fifties with active or convalescent COVID-19.

The nucleotide sequence is given as TGTGCCAGCAGCCCACGCCCGAGCAATGAGCAGTTCTTC. Translated, this is CASSPRPSNEQFF. The chain employs TRBV7-3 and TRBJ2-1, with no confident D gene call. The germline V gene sets CDR1 to SGHTA and CDR2 to FQGTGA. The trim is 5 bases for V and 6 bases for J, with a gap of 11 bases between the germline ends. The CDR3 covers 13 residues, taking in both the cysteine and the phenylalanine. The sequence is cut down to CDR3 DNA, 39 bases in frame from base 1.